Presented here are 10 T cell receptor beta chains from one specimen sequenced in a study of cytomegalovirus exposure and HLA in healthy donors. PCR amplification relied on 60 Vbeta primers (plus 13 Jbeta primers). Here immunoSEQ multiplex PCR was the method, and the copy in TCRdb shows in-frame clones only, minus some. The sample has about 150,000 clones; around four fifths are singletons. Sequenced input: PBMCs. The receptors derive from a boy younger than 10 in good health and CMV-seronegative.

The chain couples TRBV28 to TRBJ2-3, with 13 bases identical to TRBD2. Germline CDR1 reads MDHEN; CDR2 reads SYDVKM. Trimming cost V 8 bases and J 1 base; bases outside gene matches: 6. The CDR3 runs to 16 residues. The CDR3 sequence: CASGLAGDWGTDTQYF. The CDR3 region has the DNA TGTGCCAGCGGACTAGCGGGAGACTGGGGCACAGATACGCAGTATTTT. The full variable domain, rest sourced from reference TRBV28 and TRBJ2-3, is DVKVTQSSRYLVKRTGEKVFLECVQDMDHENMFWYRQDPGLGLRLIYFSYDVKMKEKGDIPEGYSVSREKKERFSLILESASTNQTSMYLCASGLAGDWGTDTQYFGPGTRLTVL.

There are a few counts of this clone. The chain joins TRBV6-6 to TRBJ1-1; TRBD1 is a possible D gene (5 bases). The germline gives CDR1 MNHNY, CDR2 SVGAGI (reference sequence). This CDR3 has 15 residues. The V end was cut by 0 bases, the J end by 1 base, with 9 bases between. The CDR3 reads CASSYSRGGNTEAFF. The CDR3 region has the DNA TGTGCCAGCAGTTACTCTCGGGGGGGGAACACTGAAGCTTTCTTT.

The J gene is TRBJ1-5, the V gene TRBV4-1; D perhaps matches TRBD1 (5 bases). The germline V gene has CDR1 MGHRA and CDR2 YSYEKL. The V gene lost 1 base and the J gene lost 0 bases, with 13 bases spanning the gap. This CDR3 contains 17 residues. The CDR3 DNA reads TGCGCCAGCAGCCAAGTGGCGGGGGTAGATAGCAATCAGCCCCAGCATTTT. Amino acid sequence: CASSQVAGVDSNQPQHF.

The J gene is TRBJ2-2, the V gene TRBV19; no firm D call. The germline V gene has CDR1 LNHDA and CDR2 SQIVND (reference sequence). V was pared by 7 bases and J by 0 bases, with 15 bases between. The CDR3 covers 16 residues. CDR3 loop: CASMGFGQSNTGELFF. The CDR3 region has the DNA TGTGCCAGTATGGGCTTTGGGCAGTCGAACACCGGGGAGCTGTTTTTT.

The chain is built from TRBV7-9 and TRBJ2-3, with D tentatively TRBD1 (6 bases). In germline, CDR1 is SEHNR, CDR2 FQNEAQ (reference sequence). The V end lost 3 bases, the J end lost 0 bases, and 13 bases lay between the germline ends. The CDR3 totals 16 residues. The CDR3 DNA is TGTGCCAGCAGCTTTTATGTGGGGGCTAGCACAGATACGCAGTATTTT. Translation gives CASSFYVGASTDTQYF.

DNA of the CDR3: TGTGCCATCAGTGAGCTTCCAGGTCCGAGTGGCTATGGCTACACCTTC. It yields the protein CAISELPGPSGYGYTF. The chain couples TRBV10-3 to TRBJ1-2; D is unresolved. The CDR3 runs to 16 residues. CDR1 ENHRY and CDR2 SYGVKD come from the germline V gene. V was cut by 2 bases and J by 4 bases, with 17 bases left in between.

This clone appeared once. The CDR3 coding sequence is TGTGCCAGCAGCTTAGGCAGGGAATCGGTCTATGGCTACACCTTC. The encoded protein is CASSLGRESVYGYTF. The chain links TRBV7-2 to TRBJ1-2; D might be TRBD1 (5 bases). Germline V gives CDR1 SGHTA, CDR2 FQGNSA. Trimming stripped 1 base from V and 4 bases from J, with 13 bases between. The CDR3 is 15 amino acids. Supplemented by reference TRBV7-2 and TRBJ1-2, the full variable domain reads GAGVSQSPSNKVTEKGKDVELRCDPISGHTALYWYRQSLGQGLEFLIYFQGNSAPDKSGLPSDRFSAERTGGSVSTLTIQRTQQEDSAVYLCASSLGRESVYGYTFGSGTRLTVV.

The chain links TRBV19 to TRBJ2-2, with 13 positions matching TRBD2. The V segment lost 4 bases and the J segment 3 bases; nucleotides outside the gene matches: 14. The germline V gene has CDR1 LNHDA and CDR2 SQIVND (reference sequence). This CDR3 is built from 20 residues. The CDR3 loop reads CASSTRWPGLAGYDTGELFF. CDR3 nucleotides: TGTGCCAGTAGTACGAGGTGGCCGGGACTAGCGGGATACGACACCGGGGAGCTGTTTTTT.

This clone was counted only a few times. The V gene is TRBV5-1, the J gene TRBJ1-4, with 8 positions matching TRBD1. The CDR3 runs to 12 residues. CDR1 and CDR2 (germline): SGHRS, YFSETQ. The junction had 8 bases not matched to a gene; V was cut back by 4 bases and J by 15 bases. CDR3 loop: CASSLGQGQLFF. The CDR3 coding sequence is TGCGCCAGCAGCCTCGGACAGGGTCAATTGTTTTTT.

The gene calls are TRBV29-1 and TRBJ2-7, with a possible D match to TRBD1 (5 bases). The CDR3 loop spans 12 amino acids. Germline assignment: CDR1 SQVTM and CDR2 ANQGSEA. The V and J ends lost 0 bases and 3 bases respectively, with 6 bases between them. The CDR3 coding sequence is TGCAGCGTTGAAGACAGGGACTACGAGCAGTACTTC. Translating it yields CSVEDRDYEQYF.